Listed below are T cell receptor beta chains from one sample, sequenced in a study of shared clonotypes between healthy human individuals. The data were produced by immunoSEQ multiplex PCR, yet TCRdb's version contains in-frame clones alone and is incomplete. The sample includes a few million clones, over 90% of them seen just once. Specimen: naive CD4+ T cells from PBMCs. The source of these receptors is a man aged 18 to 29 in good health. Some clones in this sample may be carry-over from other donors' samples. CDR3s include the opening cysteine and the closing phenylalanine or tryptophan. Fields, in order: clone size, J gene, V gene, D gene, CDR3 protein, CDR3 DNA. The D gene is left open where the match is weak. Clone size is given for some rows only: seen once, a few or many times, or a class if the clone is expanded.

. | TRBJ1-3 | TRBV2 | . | CASSDIGTPRSGNTIYF | TGTGCCAGCAGTGATATCGGTACCCCACGGTCTGGAAACACCATATATTTT
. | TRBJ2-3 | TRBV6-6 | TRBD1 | CASSYPGQGKEDTQYF | TGTGCCAGCAGTTACCCGGGACAGGGGAAGGAAGATACGCAGTATTTT
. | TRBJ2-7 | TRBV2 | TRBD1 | CASRQGRQSGQYF | TGTGCCAGCCGACAGGGGAGGCAAAGCGGGCAGTACTTC
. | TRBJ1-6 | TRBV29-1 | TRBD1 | CSVTDRADSPLHF | TGCAGCGTGACAGACAGGGCCGATTCACCCCTCCACTTT
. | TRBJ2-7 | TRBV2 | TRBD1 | CASRRDSPYYEQYF | TGTGCCAGCAGGAGGGACAGTCCTTACTACGAGCAGTACTTC
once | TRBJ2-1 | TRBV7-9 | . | CASSQNQRAVNEQFF | TGTGCCAGCAGCCAGAATCAGAGGGCCGTCAATGAGCAGTTCTTC
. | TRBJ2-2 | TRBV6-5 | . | CASSYSRGNTGELFF | TGTGCCAGCAGTTACAGCCGAGGGAACACCGGGGAGCTGTTTTTT
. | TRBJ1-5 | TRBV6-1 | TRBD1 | CASTRGGQINQPQHF | TGTGCCAGCACTCGCGGGGGACAGATAAATCAGCCCCAGCATTTT
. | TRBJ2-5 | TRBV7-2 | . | CASSFQGGETQYF | TGTGCCAGCAGCTTCCAGGGTGGGGAGACCCAGTACTTC
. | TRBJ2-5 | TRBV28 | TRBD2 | CASATSGIVETQYF | TGTGCCAGCGCTACTAGCGGGATCGTTGAGACCCAGTACTTC
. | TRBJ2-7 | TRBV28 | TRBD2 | CATGLAGYEQYF | TGTGCCACCGGACTAGCGGGCTACGAGCAGTACTTC
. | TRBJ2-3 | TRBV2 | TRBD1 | CASSHGQGTSTDTQYF | TGTGCCAGCAGTCATGGACAGGGGACTAGCACAGATACGCAGTATTTT
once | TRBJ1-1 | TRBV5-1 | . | CASSFNLNTEAFF | TGCGCCAGCAGCTTCAATCTGAACACTGAAGCTTTCTTT
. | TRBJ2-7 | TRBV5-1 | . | CASSLTGTRADEQYF | TGCGCCAGCAGCTTGACCGGGACCAGAGCGGACGAGCAGTACTTC
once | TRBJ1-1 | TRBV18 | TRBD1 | CASSPPLGQGEYEAFF | TGTGCCAGCTCACCACCCCTAGGACAGGGAGAGTATGAAGCTTTCTTT